A selection of T cell receptor beta chains follows, all from one sample in a study of shared T cell receptors in the human thymus. Sequenced by immunoSEQ multiplex PCR; TCRdb stores in-frame clones only, minus some. The sample lists more than 550,000 clones, roughly 85% occurring once. These same records also appear under a second study, on human thymus T cells.

The sequenced sample consisted of thymocytes. These receptor sequences come from a girl in the first two years of life with a congenital heart defect. Each CDR3 is given without its conserved first and last residue. Each record gives: J gene, V gene, CDR3 protein.

TRBJ2-1 TRBV5-1 ASSLLVAEQF
TRBJ1-2 TRBV4-1 ASSQATTGGGYT
TRBJ2-1 TRBV29-1 SARFLRGSYNEQF
TRBJ1-2 TRBV28 ASSPWTGSYGYT
TRBJ2-3 TRBV2 ASSGSGPTTDTQY
TRBJ1-5 TRBV19 ASETGVDSSNQPQH
TRBJ2-1 TRBV2 ASSERRGSFEQF
TRBJ1-2 TRBV11-1 ASSPPVQANYGYT
TRBJ1-1 TRBV5-6 ASSTRTEGAKAF
TRBJ2-5 TRBV6-5 ASSEGLGQETQY
TRBJ2-7 TRBV7-9 ASSPRQGEPYEQY
TRBJ1-1 TRBV6-1 ASSADTRYTEAF
TRBJ1-1 TRBV11-2 ASSPDRESTKVSEAF
TRBJ1-2 TRBV4-1 ASSHHLTGAGYGYT
TRBJ1-1 TRBV7-9 ASSHRGQGAEAF
TRBJ2-4 TRBV4-1 ASSQVAGGTVEAKNIQY
TRBJ1-2 TRBV6-4 ASRGGYGYT
TRBJ1-2 TRBV28 ASSFVRVRLKITRNGYT
TRBJ2-5 TRBV14 ASSRKIWASGYQEPQY
TRBJ1-5 TRBV29-1 SLLGTGGGNQPQH
TRBJ1-2 TRBV5-6 ASSSGRLDYGYT
TRBJ1-3 TRBV18 ASSPPSTGGSYGNTIY